The rows below give T cell receptor beta chains drawn from one sample of a study of blood T cell repertoires in COVID-19. This table comes from immunoSEQ multiplex PCR, and its TCRdb copy is limited to in-frame clones, with some not included. The top ten clones hold just under 45% of a sample with about 41,000 clones, around 88% of them seen once. Sequenced input: peripheral blood. Source of these receptors: an elderly woman with active or convalescent COVID-19. CDR3s include the opening cysteine and the closing phenylalanine or tryptophan. A D gene is named only where the DNA matches it firmly. Size values are once, few and many counts, or a class for expanded clones, and some rows have none.

TRBV5-1	NA	13	NA	TRBJ2-1	TGCGCCAGCAGCTGGGGGGGACAAAATGAGCAGTTCTTC	CASSWGGQNEQFF
TRBV7-3	NA	13	NA	TRBJ1-1	TGTGCCAGCAGCTCCGTCCCGAACACTGAAGCTTTCTTT	CASSSVPNTEAFF
TRBV4-1	NA	15	NA	TRBJ2-5	TGCGCCAGCAGCGCAGAGGGGGGGCTCCAAGAGACCCAGTACTTC	CASSAEGGLQETQYF
TRBV10-3	few	12	NA	TRBJ2-5	TGTGCCATCAGTGCCGCGGGGGAGACCCAGTACTTC	CAISAAGETQYF
TRBV7-2	NA	14	TRBD1	TRBJ1-4	TGTGCCAGCAGCCCAGCTAGGGACAGGGAAAAACTGTTTTTT	CASSPARDREKLFF
TRBV28	NA	12	NA	TRBJ1-4	TGTGCCACCAGACGGGGAAATGAAAAACTGTTTTTT	CATRRGNEKLFF
TRBV19	NA	17	TRBD1	TRBJ1-2	TGTGCCAGTAGTATTAGACAGGGGGCCACGGACTACTATGGCTACACCTTC	CASSIRQGATDYYGYTF
TRBV3-1/TRBV3-2	NA	16	NA	TRBJ1-2	TGTGCCAGCAGCCAAGATAGGGCTCAGGGGAACTATGGCTACACCTTC	CASSQDRAQGNYGYTF
TRBV7-2	NA	18	TRBD2	TRBJ2-7	TGTGCCAGCAGCTTAGTAGGTGGCGGGGGGCGCCAGCCATACGAGCAGTACTTC	CASSLVGGGGRQPYEQYF
TRBV18	NA	16	NA	TRBJ2-7	TGTGCCAGCTCACCACCGGACGGGGGAGCGACCTACGAGCAGTACTTC	CASSPPDGGATYEQYF
TRBV25-1	NA	18	TRBD1	TRBJ1-2	TGTGCCAGCAGTGGGCCCTTACCCGGGACAGGGGCTAACTATGGCTACACCTTC	CASSGPLPGTGANYGYTF
TRBV28	NA	15	TRBD1	TRBJ1-1	TGTGCCAGCAGGGGACAGGCTATCCAGAACACTGAAGCTTTCTTT	CASRGQAIQNTEAFF
TRBV1	NA	16	NA	TRBJ1-5	TGCACCAGCAGCCAAGCGACAGGGCGGAGCAATCAGCCCCAGCATTTT	CTSSQATGRSNQPQHF
TRBV28	NA	16	TRBD1	TRBJ1-4	TGTGCCAGCAGTGGCGGACAGGGGGACCTAGGGGAAAAACTGTTTTTT	CASSGGQGDLGEKLFF
TRBV5-1	NA	15	NA	TRBJ2-1	TGCGCCAGCAGCTGGGGAGCGGTGAAGTACAATGAGCAGTTCTTC	CASSWGAVKYNEQFF
TRBV25-1	NA	15	NA	TRBJ1-6	TGTGCCAGCAGGGAAGCCGGGAGCTCCAATTCACCCCTCCACTTT	CASREAGSSNSPLHF
TRBV28	NA	14	NA	TRBJ1-1	TGTGCCAGCAGTGATTACACCCAGGGCACTGAAGCTTTCTTT	CASSDYTQGTEAFF
TRBV6-6	NA	14	NA	TRBJ2-7	TGTGCCAGCAGCCGAGAGGGGGTCTCCTACGAGCAGTACTTC	CASSREGVSYEQYF
TRBV6-1	NA	16	NA	TRBJ2-7	TGTGCCAGCAGTGCGAGCAGACGGGGAACATTCTACGAGCAGTACTTC	CASSASRRGTFYEQYF
TRBV28	NA	17	TRBD2	TRBJ2-1	TGTGCCAGTACTTCCCATAAGGGGCTAGCGGAAGACAATGAGCAGTTCTTC	CASTSHKGLAEDNEQFF
TRBV28	NA	15	TRBD2	TRBJ2-5	TGTGCCAGCAGCCGGACTAGCGGGAGGGGTGGGACCCAGTACTTC	CASSRTSGRGGTQYF
TRBV12-5	NA	13	TRBD1	TRBJ1-2	TGTGCTAGTGGTTTTGACAGGGCTAATGGCTACACCTTC	CASGFDRANGYTF
TRBV12-3/TRBV12-4	NA	13	NA	TRBJ2-7	TGTGCCAGCAGTTTAGGCGGGGTTTACGAGCAGTACTTC	CASSLGGVYEQYF
TRBV6-5	once	15	NA	TRBJ2-5	TGTGCCAGCAGCCATTCCGCTAGCGTTCAAGAGACCCAGTACTTC	CASSHSASVQETQYF
TRBV19	NA	15	NA	TRBJ2-1	TGTGCCAGTAGTATAGTGGGAGGGGGGTACAATGAGCAGTTCTTC	CASSIVGGGYNEQFF
TRBV2	once	14	TRBD1	TRBJ2-5	TGTGCCAGCAGTGGGGACAGGGGGCCAGAGACCCAGTACTTC	CASSGDRGPETQYF
TRBV5-1	NA	16	TRBD1	TRBJ1-2	TGCGCCAGCAGCTTGGAGGGCAGGGGGACTAACTATGGCTACACCTTC	CASSLEGRGTNYGYTF
TRBV19	NA	11	NA	TRBJ1-1	TGTGCCAGTACCAAGACAGGTGAAGCTTTCTTT	CASTKTGEAFF
TRBV7-9	NA	17	TRBD2	TRBJ2-3	TGTGCCAGCAGCTTTGCGGGAGGGATCACACAGAGAGATACGCAGTATTTT	CASSFAGGITQRDTQYF
TRBV10-1	NA	15	TRBD2	TRBJ2-3	TGCGCCAGCAGTGAGTCTAGCGGGATAACAGATACGCAGTATTTT	CASSESSGITDTQYF
TRBV28	NA	12	NA	TRBJ1-3	TGTGCCAGCCAAACAACGAGAAACACCATATATTTT	CASQTTRNTIYF
TRBV5-1	NA	13	NA	TRBJ1-1	TGCGCCAGCAGCTTGGAACAGGGCGGCGAAGCTTTCTTT	CASSLEQGGEAFF
TRBV6-6	NA	18	NA	TRBJ1-3	TGTGCCAGCAGTCCGATAAGCATGACAGGCAGCTCTGGAAACACCATATATTTT	CASSPISMTGSSGNTIYF
TRBV9	many	15	TRBD1	TRBJ1-4	TGTGCCAGCAGCGTACGGGACAGAGGGGATGAAAAACTGTTTTTT	CASSVRDRGDEKLFF